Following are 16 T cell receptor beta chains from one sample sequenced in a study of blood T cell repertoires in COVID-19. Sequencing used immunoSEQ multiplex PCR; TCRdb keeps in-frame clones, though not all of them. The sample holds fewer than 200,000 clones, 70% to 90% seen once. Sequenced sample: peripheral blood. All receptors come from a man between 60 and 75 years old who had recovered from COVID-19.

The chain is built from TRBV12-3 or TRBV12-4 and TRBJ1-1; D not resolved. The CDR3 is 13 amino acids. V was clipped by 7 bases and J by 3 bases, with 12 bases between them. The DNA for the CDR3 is TGTGCCAGCACCCCGTTGAGGGACACTGAAGCTTTCTTT. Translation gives CASTPLRDTEAFF.

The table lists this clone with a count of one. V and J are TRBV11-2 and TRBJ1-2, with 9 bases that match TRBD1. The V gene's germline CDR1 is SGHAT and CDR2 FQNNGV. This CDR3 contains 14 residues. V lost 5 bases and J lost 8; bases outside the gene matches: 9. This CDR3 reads CASSITDRGEGYTF. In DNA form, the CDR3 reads TGTGCCAGCAGCATTACCGACAGGGGGGAGGGCTACACCTTC. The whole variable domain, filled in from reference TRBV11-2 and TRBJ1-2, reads EAGVAQSPRYKIIEKRQSVAFWCNPISGHATLYWYQQILGQGPKLLIQFQNNGVVDDSQLPKDRFSAERLKGVDSTLKIQPAKLEDSAVYLCASSITDRGEGYTFGSGTRLTVV.

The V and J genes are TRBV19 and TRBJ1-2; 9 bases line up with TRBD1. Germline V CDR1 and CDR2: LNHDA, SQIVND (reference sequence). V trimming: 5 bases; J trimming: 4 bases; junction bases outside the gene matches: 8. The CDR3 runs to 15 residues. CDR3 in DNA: TGTGCCAGTAGTCCCGGGACAGGGAGCCCCTATGGCTACACCTTC. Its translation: CASSPGTGSPYGYTF.

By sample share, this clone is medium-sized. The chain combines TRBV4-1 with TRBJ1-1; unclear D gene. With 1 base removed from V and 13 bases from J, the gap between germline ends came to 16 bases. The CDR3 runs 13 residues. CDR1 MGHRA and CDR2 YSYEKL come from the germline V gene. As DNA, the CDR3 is TGCGCCAGCAGCCAAGGTTTGCGGGAGTTGGGTTTCTTT. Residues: CASSQGLRELGFF.

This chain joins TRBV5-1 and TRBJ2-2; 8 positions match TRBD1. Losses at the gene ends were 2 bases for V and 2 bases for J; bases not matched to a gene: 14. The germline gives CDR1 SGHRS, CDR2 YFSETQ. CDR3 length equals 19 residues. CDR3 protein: CASSFLITGTGDNTGELFF. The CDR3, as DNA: TGCGCCAGCAGCTTTCTCATTACCGGGACAGGAGATAACACCGGGGAGCTGTTTTTT.

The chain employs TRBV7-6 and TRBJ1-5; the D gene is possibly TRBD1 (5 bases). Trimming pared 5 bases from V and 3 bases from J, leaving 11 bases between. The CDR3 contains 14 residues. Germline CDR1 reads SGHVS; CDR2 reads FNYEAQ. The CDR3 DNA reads TGTGCCAGCAGCCCAGGAGGGACCAATCAGCCCCAGCATTTT. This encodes CASSPGGTNQPQHF.

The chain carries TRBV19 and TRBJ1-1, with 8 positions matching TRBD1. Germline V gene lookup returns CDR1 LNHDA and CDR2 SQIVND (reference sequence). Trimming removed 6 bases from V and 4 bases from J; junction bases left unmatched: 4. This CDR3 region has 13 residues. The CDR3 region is CASSPTGGTEAFF. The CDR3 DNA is TGTGCCAGTAGCCCCACAGGGGGCACTGAAGCTTTCTTT.

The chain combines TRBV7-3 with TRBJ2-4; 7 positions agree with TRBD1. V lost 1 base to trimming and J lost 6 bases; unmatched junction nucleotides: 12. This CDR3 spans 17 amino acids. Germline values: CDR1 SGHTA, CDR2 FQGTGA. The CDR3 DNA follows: TGTGCCAGCAGCTTAAAAGGAGGACCGGGACAGAGAAACATTCAGTACTTC. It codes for CASSLKGGPGQRNIQYF.

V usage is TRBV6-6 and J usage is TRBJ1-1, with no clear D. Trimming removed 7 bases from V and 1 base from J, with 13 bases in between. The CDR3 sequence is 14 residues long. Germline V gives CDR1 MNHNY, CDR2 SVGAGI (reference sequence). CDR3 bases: TGTGCCAGCATACTATCCCCACCGAACACTGAAGCTTTCTTT. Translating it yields CASILSPPNTEAFF.

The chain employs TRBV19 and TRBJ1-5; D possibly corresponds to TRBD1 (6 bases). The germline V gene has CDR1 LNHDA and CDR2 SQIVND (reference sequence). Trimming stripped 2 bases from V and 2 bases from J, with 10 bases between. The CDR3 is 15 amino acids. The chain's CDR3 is CASSIQGSGNQPQHF. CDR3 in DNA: TGTGCCAGTAGTATACAGGGGTCGGGCAATCAGCCCCAGCATTTT.

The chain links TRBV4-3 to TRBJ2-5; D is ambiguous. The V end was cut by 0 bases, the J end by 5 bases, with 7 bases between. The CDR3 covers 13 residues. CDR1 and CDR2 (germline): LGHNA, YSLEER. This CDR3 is CASSQDLRETQYF. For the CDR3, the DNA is TGCGCCAGCAGCCAAGATCTACGGGAGACCCAGTACTTC.

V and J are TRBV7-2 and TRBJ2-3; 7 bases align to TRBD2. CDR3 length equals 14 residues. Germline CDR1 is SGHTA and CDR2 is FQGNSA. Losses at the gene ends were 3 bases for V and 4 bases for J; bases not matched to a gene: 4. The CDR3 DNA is TGTGCCAGCAGCTTGCGACTAGCTGCAGATACGCAGTATTTT. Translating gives CASSLRLAADTQYF.

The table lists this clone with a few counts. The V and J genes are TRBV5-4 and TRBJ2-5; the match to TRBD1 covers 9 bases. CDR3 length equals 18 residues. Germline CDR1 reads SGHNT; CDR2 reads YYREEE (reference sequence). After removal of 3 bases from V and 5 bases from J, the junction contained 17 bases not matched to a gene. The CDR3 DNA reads TGTGCCAGCAGCTCTCCGTACGGGACAGGGATCGAGGGGGAGACCCAGTACTTC. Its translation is CASSSPYGTGIEGETQYF.

CDR3 in DNA: TGTGCCAGCAGTAGGGGGGGGGCCTACGAGACCCAGTACTTC. Encoded protein: CASSRGGAYETQYF. The V and J genes are TRBV27 and TRBJ2-5; D possibly corresponds to TRBD2 (7 bases). V gave up 5 bases and J gave up 5 bases, with 15 bases separating them. The CDR3 is made up of 14 amino acids. Germline V gene lookup returns CDR1 MNHEY and CDR2 SMNVEV (reference sequence).

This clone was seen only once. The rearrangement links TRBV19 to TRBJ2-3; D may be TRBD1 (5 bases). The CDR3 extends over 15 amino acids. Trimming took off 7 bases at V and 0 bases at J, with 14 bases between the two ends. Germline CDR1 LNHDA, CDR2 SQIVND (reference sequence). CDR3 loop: CASNRGGYSTDTQYF. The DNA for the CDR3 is TGTGCCAGTAATAGGGGCGGATATAGCACAGATACGCAGTATTTT.

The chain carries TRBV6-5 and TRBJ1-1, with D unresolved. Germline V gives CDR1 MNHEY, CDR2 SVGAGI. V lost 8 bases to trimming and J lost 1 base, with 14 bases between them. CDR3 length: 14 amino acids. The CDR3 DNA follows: TGTGCCAGCGTCTCAGAGGGAGGGAACACTGAAGCTTTCTTT. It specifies CASVSEGGNTEAFF.